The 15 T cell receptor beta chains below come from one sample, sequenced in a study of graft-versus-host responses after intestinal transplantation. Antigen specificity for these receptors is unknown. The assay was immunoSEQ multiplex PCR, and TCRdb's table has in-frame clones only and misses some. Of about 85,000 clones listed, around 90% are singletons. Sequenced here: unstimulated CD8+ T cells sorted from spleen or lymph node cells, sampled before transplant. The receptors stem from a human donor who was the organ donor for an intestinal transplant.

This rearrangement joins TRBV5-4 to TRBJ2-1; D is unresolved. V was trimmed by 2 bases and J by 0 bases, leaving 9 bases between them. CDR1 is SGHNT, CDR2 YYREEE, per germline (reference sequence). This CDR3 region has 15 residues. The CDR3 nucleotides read TGTGCCAGCAGCTTCGCCTGGACCTCCTACAATGAGCAGTTCTTC. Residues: CASSFAWTSYNEQFF.

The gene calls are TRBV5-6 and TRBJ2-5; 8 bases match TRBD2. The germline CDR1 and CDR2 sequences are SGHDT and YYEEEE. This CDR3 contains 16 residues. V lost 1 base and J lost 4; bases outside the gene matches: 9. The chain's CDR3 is CASSLPGRAGRETQYF. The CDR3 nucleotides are TGTGCCAGCAGCTTGCCCGGGAGGGCGGGGAGAGAGACCCAGTACTTC.

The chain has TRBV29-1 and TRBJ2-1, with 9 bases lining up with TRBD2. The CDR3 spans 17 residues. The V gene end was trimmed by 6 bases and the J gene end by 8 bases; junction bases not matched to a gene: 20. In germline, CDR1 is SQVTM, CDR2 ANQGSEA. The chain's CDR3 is CSVDSGRSGGLGDEQFF. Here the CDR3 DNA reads TGCAGCGTGGACAGCGGTCGGAGCGGGGGGCTCGGGGATGAGCAGTTCTTC.

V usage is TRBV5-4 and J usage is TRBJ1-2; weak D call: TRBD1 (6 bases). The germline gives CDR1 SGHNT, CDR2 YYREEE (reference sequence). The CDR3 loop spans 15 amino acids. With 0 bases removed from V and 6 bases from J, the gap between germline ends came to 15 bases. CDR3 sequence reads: CASSLDPGARDGYTF. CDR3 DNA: TGTGCCAGCAGCTTGGACCCGGGGGCACGGGATGGCTACACCTTC.

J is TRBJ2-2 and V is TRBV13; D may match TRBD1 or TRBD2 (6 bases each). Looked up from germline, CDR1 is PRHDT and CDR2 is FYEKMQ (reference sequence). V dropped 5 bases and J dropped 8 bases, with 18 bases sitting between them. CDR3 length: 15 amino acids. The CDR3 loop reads CASSEEPPGAGELFF. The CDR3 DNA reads TGTGCCAGCAGCGAAGAACCCCCGGGGGCAGGGGAGCTGTTTTTT.

The CDR3 bases are TGTGCCAGCAACCTACCCCCCGGGACAGGGCACTACGAGCAGTACTTC. Translation: CASNLPPGTGHYEQYF. The chain uses TRBV5-5 and TRBJ2-7; TRBD1 matches at 9 bases. Germline CDR1 SGHKS, CDR2 YYEKEE (reference sequence). V shed 6 bases and J 3 bases; nucleotides not matched to a gene: 13. The CDR3 length is 16 residues.

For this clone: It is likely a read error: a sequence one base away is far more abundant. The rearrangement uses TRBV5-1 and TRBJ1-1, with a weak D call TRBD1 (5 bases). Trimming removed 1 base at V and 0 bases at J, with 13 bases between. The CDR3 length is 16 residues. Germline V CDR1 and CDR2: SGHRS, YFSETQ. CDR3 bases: TGCGCCAGCAGCTTGCCCGACCAGGGCCTGAACACTGAAGCTTTCTTT. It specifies CASSLPDQGLNTEAFF.

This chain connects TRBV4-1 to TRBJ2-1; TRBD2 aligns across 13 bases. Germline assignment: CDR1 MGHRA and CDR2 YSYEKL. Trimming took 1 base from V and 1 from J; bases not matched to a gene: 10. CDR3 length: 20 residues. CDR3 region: CASSQGGGTSGTTSYNEQFF. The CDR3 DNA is TGCGCCAGCAGCCAAGGGGGAGGGACTAGCGGGACCACTTCCTACAATGAGCAGTTCTTC.

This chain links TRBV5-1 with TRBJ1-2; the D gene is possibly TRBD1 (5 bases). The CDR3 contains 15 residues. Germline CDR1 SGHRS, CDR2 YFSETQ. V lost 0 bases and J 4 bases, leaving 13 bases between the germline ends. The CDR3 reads CASSLADPGGYGYTF. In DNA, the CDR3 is TGCGCCAGCAGCTTGGCCGACCCCGGGGGCTATGGCTACACCTTC.

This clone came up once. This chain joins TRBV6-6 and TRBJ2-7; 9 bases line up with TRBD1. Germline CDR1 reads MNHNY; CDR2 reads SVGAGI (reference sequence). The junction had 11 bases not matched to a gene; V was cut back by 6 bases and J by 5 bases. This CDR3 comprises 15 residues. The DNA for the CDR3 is TGTGCCAGCAGCATCATCGGGACAGGGCGCAACGAGCAGTACTTC. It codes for CASSIIGTGRNEQYF.

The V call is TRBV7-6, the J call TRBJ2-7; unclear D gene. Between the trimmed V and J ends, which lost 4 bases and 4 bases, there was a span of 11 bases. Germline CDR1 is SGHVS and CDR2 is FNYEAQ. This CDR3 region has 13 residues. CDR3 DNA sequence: TGTGCCAGCAGCTCCGGCGTCGATTACGAGCAGTACTTC. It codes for CASSSGVDYEQYF.

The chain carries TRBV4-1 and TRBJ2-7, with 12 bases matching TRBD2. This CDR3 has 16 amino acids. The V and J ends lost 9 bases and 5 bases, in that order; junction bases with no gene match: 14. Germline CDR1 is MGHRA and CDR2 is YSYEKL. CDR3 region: CASGGLAGMSPDEQYF. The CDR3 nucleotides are TGCGCCAGTGGAGGACTAGCGGGGATGTCTCCTGACGAGCAGTACTTC.

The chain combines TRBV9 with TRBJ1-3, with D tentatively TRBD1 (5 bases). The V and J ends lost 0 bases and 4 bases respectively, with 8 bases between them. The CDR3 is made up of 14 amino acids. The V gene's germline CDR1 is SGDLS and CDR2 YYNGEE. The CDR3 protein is CASSVGQKGNTIYF. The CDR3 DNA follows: TGTGCCAGCAGCGTAGGACAGAAAGGAAACACCATATATTTT.

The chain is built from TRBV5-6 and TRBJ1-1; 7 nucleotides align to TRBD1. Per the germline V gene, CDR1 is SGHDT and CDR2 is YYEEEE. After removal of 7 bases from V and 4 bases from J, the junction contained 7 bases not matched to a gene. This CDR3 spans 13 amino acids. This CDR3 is CASGTVGSTEAFF. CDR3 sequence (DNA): TGTGCCAGCGGGACAGTTGGAAGCACTGAAGCTTTCTTT.

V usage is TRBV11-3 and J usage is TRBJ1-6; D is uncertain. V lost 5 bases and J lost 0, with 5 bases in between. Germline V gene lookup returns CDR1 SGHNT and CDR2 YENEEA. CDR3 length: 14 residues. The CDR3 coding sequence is TGTGCCAGCAGCCCGGGCTCCTATAATTCACCCCTCCACTTT. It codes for CASSPGSYNSPLHF.